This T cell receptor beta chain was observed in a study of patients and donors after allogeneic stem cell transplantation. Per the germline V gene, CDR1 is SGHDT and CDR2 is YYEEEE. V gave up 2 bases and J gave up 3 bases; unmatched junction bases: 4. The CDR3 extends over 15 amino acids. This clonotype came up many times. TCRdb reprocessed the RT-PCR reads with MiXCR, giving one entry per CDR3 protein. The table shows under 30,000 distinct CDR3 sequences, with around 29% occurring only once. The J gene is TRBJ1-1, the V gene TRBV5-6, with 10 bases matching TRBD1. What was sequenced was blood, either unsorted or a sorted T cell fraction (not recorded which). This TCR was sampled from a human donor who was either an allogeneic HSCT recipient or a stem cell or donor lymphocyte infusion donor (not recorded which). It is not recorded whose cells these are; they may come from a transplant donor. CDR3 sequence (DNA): TGTGCCAGCAGCTTCGGGACAGGGGCCGACACTGAAGCTTTCTTT. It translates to CASSFGTGADTEAFF.